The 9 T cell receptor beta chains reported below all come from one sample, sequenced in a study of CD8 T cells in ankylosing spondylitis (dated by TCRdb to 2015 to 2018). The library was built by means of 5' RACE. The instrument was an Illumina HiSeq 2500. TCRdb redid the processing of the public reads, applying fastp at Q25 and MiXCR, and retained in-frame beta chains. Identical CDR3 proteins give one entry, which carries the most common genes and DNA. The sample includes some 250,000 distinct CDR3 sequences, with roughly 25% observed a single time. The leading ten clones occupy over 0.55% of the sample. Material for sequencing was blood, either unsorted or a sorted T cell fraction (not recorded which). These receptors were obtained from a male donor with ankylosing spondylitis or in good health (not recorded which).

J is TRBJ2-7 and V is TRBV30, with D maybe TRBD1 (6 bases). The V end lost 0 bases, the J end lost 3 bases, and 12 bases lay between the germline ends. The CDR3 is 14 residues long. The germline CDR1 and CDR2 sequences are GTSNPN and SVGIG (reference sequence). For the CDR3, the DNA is TGTGCCTGGAGTGTAGGGCAGGGGTACTACGAGCAGTACTTC. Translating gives CAWSVGQGYYEQYF.

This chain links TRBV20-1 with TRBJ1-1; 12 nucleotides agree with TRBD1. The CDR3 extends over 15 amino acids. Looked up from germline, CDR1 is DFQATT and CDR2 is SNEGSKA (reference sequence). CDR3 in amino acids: CSGTGGANLDTEAFF. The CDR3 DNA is TGCAGCGGGACAGGGGGCGCAAATTTGGACACTGAAGCTTTCTTT.

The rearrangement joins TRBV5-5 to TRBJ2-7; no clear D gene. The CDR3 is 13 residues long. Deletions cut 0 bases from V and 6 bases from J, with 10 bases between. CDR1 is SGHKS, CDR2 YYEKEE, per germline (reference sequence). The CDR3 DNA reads TGTGCCAGCAGCTTGGAACTGGCCGCCGAGCAGTACTTC. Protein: CASSLELAAEQYF.

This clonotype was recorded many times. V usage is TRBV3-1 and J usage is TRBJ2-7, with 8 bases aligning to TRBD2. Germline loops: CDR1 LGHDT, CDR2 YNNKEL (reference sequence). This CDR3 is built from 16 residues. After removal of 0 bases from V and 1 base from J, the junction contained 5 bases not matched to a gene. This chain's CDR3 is CASSQEFSGGSYEQYF. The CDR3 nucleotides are TGTGCCAGCAGCCAAGAGTTCAGCGGGGGATCCTACGAGCAGTACTTC.

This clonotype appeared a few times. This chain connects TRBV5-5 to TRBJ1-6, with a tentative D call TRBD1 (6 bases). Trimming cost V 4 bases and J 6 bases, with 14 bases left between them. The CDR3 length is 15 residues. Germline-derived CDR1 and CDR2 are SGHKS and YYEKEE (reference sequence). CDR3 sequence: CASSPEGDGNSPLHF. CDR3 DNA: TGTGCCAGCAGCCCTGAGGGGGACGGTAATTCACCCCTCCACTTT.

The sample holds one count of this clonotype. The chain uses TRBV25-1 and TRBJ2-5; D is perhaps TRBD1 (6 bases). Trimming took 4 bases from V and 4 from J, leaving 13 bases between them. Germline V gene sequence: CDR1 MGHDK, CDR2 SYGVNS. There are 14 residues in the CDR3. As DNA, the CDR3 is TGTGCCAGCAGTGGGCGTGGACAGCTAGAGACCCAGTACTTC. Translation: CASSGRGQLETQYF.

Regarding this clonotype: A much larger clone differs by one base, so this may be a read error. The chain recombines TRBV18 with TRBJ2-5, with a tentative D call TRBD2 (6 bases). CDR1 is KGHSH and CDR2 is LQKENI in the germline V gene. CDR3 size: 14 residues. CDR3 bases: TGTGCCAGCTCACCCGGGGGTTCCCAAGAGACCCGGTACTTC. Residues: CASSPGGSQETRYF.

The CDR3 DNA follows: TGCAGTGCCCTTGGGGGGGGAGATACGCAGTATTTT. Protein sequence: CSALGGGDTQYF. V gene TRBV20-1 combines with J gene TRBJ2-3, with TRBD2 matching 7 bases. This CDR3 comprises 12 residues. The ends lost 6 bases at V and 5 bases at J; junction bases unmatched: 5. From germline, CDR1 is DFQATT and CDR2 SNEGSKA (reference sequence).

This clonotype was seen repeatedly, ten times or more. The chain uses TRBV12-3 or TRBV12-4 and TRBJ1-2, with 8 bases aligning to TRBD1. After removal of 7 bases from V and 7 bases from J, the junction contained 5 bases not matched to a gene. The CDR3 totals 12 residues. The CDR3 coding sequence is TGTGCCAGCACCAGGACAGGGTCTGGCTACACCTTC. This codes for CASTRTGSGYTF.